These 20 T cell receptor beta chains share one sample of origin, sequenced in a study of T cell changes during pregnancy in multiple sclerosis. Profiled with immunoSEQ multiplex PCR; TCRdb holds only in-frame clones, not every one. Of about 79,000 clones listed, around nine tenths are singletons. Sample: CD4+ T cells from peripheral blood mononuclear cells, taken in the second trimester of pregnancy. The receptors here all came from a female donor with multiple sclerosis, enrolled in a pregnancy study.

J is TRBJ1-1 and V is TRBV7-2; 10 nucleotides agree with TRBD1. The CDR3 contains 15 residues. CDR1 is SGHTA and CDR2 is FQGNSA in the germline V gene. The trim removed 1 base at V and 13 bases at J, leaving 12 bases unmatched. CDR3 sequence (DNA): TGTGCCAGCAGCTTAGGACCGGGACAGGGGACCCAAAGTTTCTTT. It translates to CASSLGPGQGTQSFF.

The chain combines TRBV29-1 with TRBJ2-2; 8 bases map to TRBD1. Losses at the gene ends were 5 bases for V and 2 bases for J; bases not matched to a gene: 4. The CDR3 contains 14 residues. CDR1 and CDR2 from the germline V gene are SQVTM and ANQGSEA. The CDR3 reads CSVRDRTNTGELFF. In DNA form, the CDR3 reads TGCAGCGTTCGGGACAGGACTAACACCGGGGAGCTGTTTTTT.

This rearrangement joins TRBV2 to TRBJ2-7, with D unclear. Trimming stripped 9 bases from V and 4 bases from J, with 22 bases between. This CDR3 contains 15 residues. Germline V lookup: CDR1 SNHLY, CDR2 FYNNEI. The CDR3 here is CASHQVTRLSYEQYF. The CDR3 DNA is TGTGCCAGTCACCAGGTTACCCGTCTTTCGTACGAGCAGTACTTC.

This chain links TRBV6-5 with TRBJ2-1; 7 nucleotides align to TRBD2. Germline CDR1 MNHEY, CDR2 SVGAGI. Trimming removed 6 bases from V and 4 bases from J; junction bases left unmatched: 6. The CDR3 contains 14 residues. CDR3 nucleotide sequence: TGTGCCAGCAGGCGAAGCGGGGCTTACAATGAGCAGTTCTTC. Protein product: CASRRSGAYNEQFF.

V usage is TRBV2 and J usage is TRBJ2-7, with D possibly matching TRBD1 (6 bases). V was trimmed by 6 bases and J by 3 bases, leaving 15 bases between them. The germline V gene has CDR1 SNHLY and CDR2 FYNNEI. CDR3 size: 14 residues. The chain's CDR3 is CASRNRDTIYEQYF. The CDR3 nucleotides read TGTGCCAGCAGGAACCGGGACACAATCTACGAGCAGTACTTC.

This clone was observed a single time. This sequence joins TRBV19 and TRBJ2-2, with 9 bases aligning to TRBD2. This CDR3 comprises 17 residues. Trimming at V came to 1 base and at J to 5 bases, leaving 8 bases not matched to a gene. The germline V gene has CDR1 LNHDA and CDR2 SQIVND (reference sequence). The CDR3 DNA reads TGTGCCAGTAGTATAGGAAGCACTAGCGGGCTTACCGGGGAGCTGTTTTTT. Its translation: CASSIGSTSGLTGELFF.

This chain links TRBV19 with TRBJ1-2; D is possibly TRBD1 (6 bases). Trimming stripped 7 bases from V and 0 bases from J, with 9 bases between. The CDR3 has 13 amino acids. Germline values: CDR1 LNHDA, CDR2 SQIVND (reference sequence). The CDR3 region is CASTDSSNYGYTF. Written as DNA, the CDR3 is TGTGCCAGTACGGACAGTTCTAACTATGGCTACACCTTC.

The genes are TRBV6-6 and TRBJ2-5, with TRBD2 identical over 11 bases. The CDR3 has 15 amino acids. Germline-derived CDR1 and CDR2 are MNHNY and SVGAGI (reference sequence). J was trimmed by 6 bases and V by 4 bases; bases with no gene match: 7. The CDR3 DNA is TGTGCCAGCAGTTCGGATCTAGCGGGAGGAAAGACCCAGTACTTC. Translation: CASSSDLAGGKTQYF.

This chain connects TRBV25-1 to TRBJ1-2; D might be TRBD1 (5 bases). This CDR3 is built from 13 residues. Germline CDR1 MGHDK, CDR2 SYGVNS. With 2 bases removed from V and 8 bases from J, the gap between germline ends came to 12 bases. The CDR3 protein is CASSENGGLGYTF. Here the CDR3 DNA reads TGTGCCAGCAGTGAAAACGGGGGATTGGGCTACACCTTC.

This sequence joins TRBV10-3 and TRBJ2-4; 7 positions match TRBD2. CDR1 is ENHRY, CDR2 SYGVKD, per germline. The J segment lost 4 bases and the V segment lost 2 bases, leaving 5 bases of the junction unmatched. The CDR3 has 15 residues. The CDR3 loop is CAISEGLAEKNIQYF. The CDR3, as DNA: TGTGCCATCAGTGAGGGGCTAGCGGAGAAAAACATTCAGTACTTC.

The chain couples TRBV28 to TRBJ1-2; the D gene is possibly TRBD1 (5 bases). Trimming removed 6 bases at V and 3 bases at J, with 17 bases between. Germline V gene sequence: CDR1 MDHEN, CDR2 SYDVKM. The CDR3 loop spans 15 amino acids. The CDR3 here is CASSNKQVGHYGYTF. DNA for the CDR3: TGTGCCAGCAGCAACAAACAAGTGGGGCACTATGGCTACACCTTC.

The chain links TRBV7-2 to TRBJ2-7; 10 bases are shared with TRBD2. V lost 4 bases, J lost 3 bases, and 12 bases stayed unmatched. The length of the CDR3 is 17 residues. Germline values: CDR1 SGHTA, CDR2 FQGNSA. The CDR3 region is CASSYRVSGGANYEQYF. The DNA for the CDR3 is TGTGCCAGCAGCTACCGAGTAAGCGGGGGGGCAAACTACGAGCAGTACTTC. Complete variable domain (other parts from reference TRBV7-2 and TRBJ2-7): GAGVSQSPSNKVTEKGKDVELRCDPISGHTALYWYRQSLGQGLEFLIYFQGNSAPDKSGLPSDRFSAERTGGSVSTLTIQRTQQEDSAVYLCASSYRVSGGANYEQYFGPGTRLTVT.

V is TRBV13 and J is TRBJ1-6, with 7 bases that match TRBD1. This CDR3 has 15 residues. The V segment lost 3 bases and the J segment 5 bases; nucleotides outside the gene matches: 4. Germline assignment: CDR1 PRHDT and CDR2 FYEKMQ (reference sequence). Here the CDR3 reads CASSFFTGDNSPLHF. The CDR3 nucleotides read TGTGCCAGCAGCTTTTTCACAGGGGATAATTCACCCCTCCACTTT.

The rearrangement links TRBV5-6 to TRBJ2-5; weak D call: TRBD2 (6 bases). The CDR3 loop spans 14 amino acids. Between the trimmed V and J ends, which lost 5 bases and 5 bases, there was a span of 16 bases. From germline, CDR1 is SGHDT and CDR2 YYEEEE. The CDR3 DNA follows: TGTGCCAGCAGACGTTTCGGGGGAATGGAGACCCAGTACTTC. The encoded protein is CASRRFGGMETQYF.

A single count supports this clone. The chain carries TRBV7-2 and TRBJ2-1; TRBD2 matches at 9 bases. The V gene end was trimmed by 1 base and the J gene end by 7 bases; junction bases not matched to a gene: 8. CDR1 and CDR2 from the germline V gene are SGHTA and FQGNSA. This CDR3 contains 16 residues. Here the CDR3 DNA reads TGTGCCAGCAGCTTAGTAGCGGGAGTCTCCCGGAATGAGCAGTTCTTC. This gives the protein CASSLVAGVSRNEQFF.

This clone was seen a few times. The V gene is TRBV28, the J gene TRBJ1-6, with unresolved D. The CDR3 totals 15 residues. CDR1 and CDR2 from the germline V gene are MDHEN and SYDVKM. V was pared by 3 bases and J by 3 bases, with 9 bases between. In nucleotides, the CDR3 is TGTGCCAGCAGTTTGGGAGGGCACTATAATTCACCCCTCCACTTT. Its protein is CASSLGGHYNSPLHF.

The genes are TRBV27 and TRBJ1-1, with 11 bases that match TRBD1. Trimming removed 4 bases from V and 3 bases from J; junction bases left unmatched: 10. The CDR3 is 17 residues long. Germline values: CDR1 MNHEY, CDR2 SMNVEV (reference sequence). CDR3 amino acids: CASSWTGGGRGDTEAFF. CDR3 nucleotide sequence: TGTGCCAGCAGTTGGACAGGGGGCGGGCGTGGGGACACTGAAGCTTTCTTT.

The chain carries TRBV28 and TRBJ1-1; D gene unclear. The V gene's germline CDR1 is MDHEN and CDR2 SYDVKM. This CDR3 is built from 12 residues. V lost 3 bases and J lost 5, with 7 bases in between. The CDR3 sequence is CASSFPRTEAFF. The CDR3 region has the DNA TGTGCCAGCAGTTTTCCACGGACTGAAGCTTTCTTT.

The rearrangement joins TRBV28 to TRBJ2-1, with TRBD2 matching 9 bases. CDR1 is MDHEN and CDR2 is SYDVKM in the germline V gene. Losses at the gene ends were 6 bases for V and 7 bases for J; bases not matched to a gene: 10. The CDR3 loop spans 15 amino acids. The CDR3 here is CASSHTAGGPNEQFF. DNA of the CDR3: TGTGCCAGCAGCCACACTGCGGGAGGGCCTAATGAGCAGTTCTTC.

This clone has only a few counts. This chain connects TRBV28 to TRBJ2-4; TRBD1 agrees at 9 bases. Germline V gives CDR1 MDHEN, CDR2 SYDVKM. CDR3 length: 18 residues. Unmatched junction bases numbered 11, after V lost 4 bases and J lost 1 base. The CDR3 nucleotides read TGTGCCAGCAGTTCTACTCCGGGACAGGGACATGCCAAAAACATTCAGTACTTC. Protein product: CASSSTPGQGHAKNIQYF.